One T cell receptor beta chain is described in this entry. Participant-reported clinical history was the basis for cohort assignment. This entry belongs to a study of blood T cell repertoires in COVID-19. Turning to the study itself: Researchers got acute and convalescent COVID-19 samples from the United States, Italy and Spain. From T cells, B-cell-depleted T cells, or PBMCs came the material, which was cDNA or gDNA.

Profiled with immunoSEQ multiplex PCR; TCRdb holds only in-frame clones, not every one. The sample comprises 490,000 or so clones, roughly 90% of which are singletons, and roughly 1.9% rests with the top ten. Germline-derived CDR1 and CDR2 are LGHDT and YNNKEL (reference sequence). Trimming removed 1 base at V and 4 bases at J, with 13 bases between. This CDR3 contains 15 residues. The sequenced sample was PBMCs or T cells enriched from blood (not recorded which). This TCR came from a woman aged 40 to 50 who had recovered from COVID-19. The chain uses TRBV3-1 (or the pseudogene TRBV3-2) and TRBJ1-1; possible D gene TRBD1, 6 bases. For the CDR3, the DNA is TGTGCCAGCAGCCAAGCCCGGGGGGCGAGCACTGAAGCTTTCTTT. Its translation is CASSQARGASTEAFF.